Below, 14 T cell receptor beta chains from the same sample are listed, as sequenced in a study of CD8 T cells in Susac syndrome (dated by TCRdb to between 2017 and 2020). Library creation used the immunoSEQ multiplex PCR assay. RNA was extracted using the RNeasy kit, and 0.5 to 1 microgram was reverse transcribed with random hexamers. Clones were called with MiXCR by TCRdb after fastp trimmed the public reads at Q25, and only in-frame beta chains were retained. All rows with the same CDR3 protein become a single entry with the most common DNA and genes. Counted in this sample were 160,000 or so distinct CDR3 sequences; around 95% of them appeared once. The ten largest make up roughly 0.16% of the sample. The sequencing input was CD8+ T cells from PBMCs. The source is a human donor with multiple sclerosis.

J is TRBJ2-5 and V is TRBV28; the D is unclear. Trimming took 1 base from V and 5 from J, leaving 11 bases between them. Germline V gene lookup returns CDR1 MDHEN and CDR2 SYDVKM. The CDR3 loop spans 14 amino acids. This CDR3 is CASSLSFRFETQYF. CDR3 in DNA: TGTGCCAGCAGTTTATCGTTCAGGTTTGAGACCCAGTACTTC.

This sequence joins TRBV5-1 and TRBJ1-1, with a weak D call TRBD1 (5 bases). Per the germline V gene, CDR1 is SGHRS and CDR2 is YFSETQ. CDR3 length: 15 amino acids. V lost 3 bases and J lost 0, with 12 bases in between. Here the CDR3 DNA reads TGCGCCAGCAGCTCCGAGGCAGGGCTGAACACTGAAGCTTTCTTT. It translates to CASSSEAGLNTEAFF.

This clonotype was counted once. The genes are TRBV28 and TRBJ2-2; D remains ambiguous. Per germline, CDR1 MDHEN and CDR2 SYDVKM. V lost 4 bases, J lost 1 base, and 4 bases lay in between. This CDR3 contains 13 residues. The chain's CDR3 is CASSWGNTGELFF. CDR3 coding DNA: TGTGCCAGCAGTTGGGGGAACACCGGGGAGCTGTTTTTT.

The sample holds one count of this clonotype. The genes are TRBV3-1 and TRBJ1-5; D unresolved. V was shortened by 0 bases and J by 3 bases, with 9 bases between the two germline ends. Germline values: CDR1 LGHDT, CDR2 YNNKEL (reference sequence). This CDR3 contains 15 residues. CDR3 bases: TGTGCCAGCAGCCAAGACCCGATACCCAATCAGCCCCAGCATTTT. The encoded protein is CASSQDPIPNQPQHF.

This clonotype was observed a single time. As DNA, the CDR3 is TGTGCCAGCAGTGCACAGGGATTCGGCACAGATACGCAGTATTTT. Translated: CASSAQGFGTDTQYF. The chain employs TRBV9 and TRBJ2-3, with D perhaps TRBD1 (6 bases). The V gene's germline CDR1 is SGDLS and CDR2 YYNGEE. The CDR3 is 15 amino acids. Trimming took off 5 bases at V and 1 base at J, with 14 bases between the two ends.

This chain links TRBV9 with TRBJ2-7; D is uncertain. The V end lost 2 bases, the J end lost 2 bases, and 11 bases lay between the germline ends. Germline V CDR1 and CDR2: SGDLS, YYNGEE. The CDR3 extends over 14 amino acids. CDR3 protein: CASSVYWEAYEQYF. Written as DNA, the CDR3 is TGTGCCAGCAGCGTTTATTGGGAAGCCTACGAGCAGTACTTC.

CDR3 protein: CASSHFFGGYEQYF. DNA of the CDR3: TGTGCCAGCAGCCATTTTTTCGGTGGATACGAGCAGTACTTC. The rearrangement links TRBV14 to TRBJ2-7; D remains ambiguous. Trimming cost V 3 bases and J 4 bases, with 13 bases left between them. Looked up from germline, CDR1 is SGHDN and CDR2 is FVKESK. The CDR3 sequence is 14 residues long.

The chain is built from TRBV7-9 and TRBJ2-7, with D maybe TRBD2 (5 bases). Trimming took off 3 bases at V and 3 bases at J, with 6 bases between the two ends. The CDR3 loop spans 12 amino acids. Per the germline V gene, CDR1 is SEHNR and CDR2 is FQNEAQ (reference sequence). As DNA, the CDR3 is TGTGCCAGCAGCTTCGGGGACTACGAGCAGTACTTC. Its translation is CASSFGDYEQYF.

The rearrangement links TRBV7-3 to TRBJ1-1; 7 bases agree with TRBD1. This CDR3 is 19 amino acids long. V lost 5 bases to trimming and J lost 1 base; unmatched junction nucleotides: 19. Germline values: CDR1 SGHTA, CDR2 FQGTGA. The CDR3 nucleotides are TGTGCCAGCAGCCGCTACTCCGCGGTAGGGGGCCTCCCGAACACTGAAGCTTTCTTT. Translated, it gives CASSRYSAVGGLPNTEAFF.

The V gene is TRBV2, the J gene TRBJ2-1, with 10 bases that match TRBD1. J was trimmed by 4 bases and V by 5 bases; bases with no gene match: 14. This CDR3 comprises 18 residues. Germline CDR1 SNHLY, CDR2 FYNNEI. The CDR3 is CASSSPGTGEIGYNEQFF. In DNA, the CDR3 is TGTGCCAGCAGTAGTCCCGGGACAGGGGAAATAGGGTACAATGAGCAGTTCTTC.

The chain couples TRBV29-1 to TRBJ2-7; the D is unclear. CDR1 is SQVTM, CDR2 ANQGSEA, per germline. Trimming took off 5 bases at V and 3 bases at J, with 14 bases between the two ends. There are 13 residues in the CDR3. CDR3: CSVSLGTYYEQYF. The CDR3 nucleotides read TGCAGCGTTTCCCTGGGCACCTACTACGAGCAGTACTTC.

The chain joins TRBV12-3 or TRBV12-4 to TRBJ2-3; D is undetermined. Between the trimmed V and J ends, which lost 5 bases and 3 bases, there was a span of 9 bases. There are 13 residues in the CDR3. CDR3 region: CASSLKHTDTQYF. CDR3 nucleotides: TGTGCCAGCAGTCTGAAACATACAGATACGCAGTATTTT.

The CDR3 sequence: CASSDPAADRPGEKLFF. The CDR3 DNA reads TGTGCCAGCAGTGACCCCGCAGCGGACCGACCTGGGGAAAAACTGTTTTTT. V is TRBV25-1 and J is TRBJ1-4, with no clear D. There are 17 residues in the CDR3. Per germline, CDR1 MGHDK and CDR2 SYGVNS. V was cut by 3 bases and J by 8 bases, with 22 bases left in between.

The chain couples TRBV4-1 to TRBJ1-5; 8 bases are a match to TRBD1. V was pared by 3 bases and J by 7 bases, with 8 bases of the junction left unmatched. Germline V lookup: CDR1 MGHRA, CDR2 YSYEKL. The CDR3 has 15 amino acids. CDR3 bases: TGCGCCAGCAGCCAGGTACAGGGGGTGAGGCAGCCCCAGCATTTT. It is translated as CASSQVQGVRQPQHF.